The source of this T cell receptor (beta chain) is a study of OX40 agonist ivuxolimab in advanced cancers. Regarding the study in general: The costimulatory receptor OX40 (CD134) was targeted by ivuxolimab, a fully human IgG2 agonistic monoclonal antibody. Among the roughly 52 dose-escalation patients, some 20 had hepatocellular carcinoma, roughly 15 melanoma, 9 renal cell carcinoma and 9 head and neck cancer. Patients were allowed to have had prior anti-PD-1, anti-PD-L1 or anti-CTLA-4 therapy, and 40% of the dose-escalation patients had previously received checkpoint inhibitors. The paper covers the monotherapy dose-escalation part of the phase I ivuxolimab trial, which included N ≈ 50 patients. Peripheral TCRbeta sequencing aimed to test whether ivuxolimab altered TCR sequence diversity and caused clonal T-cell expansion. In the dose-escalation cohort, 82.7% of patients were male, and the mean age was about 55 years, with a range of roughly 20 to 80. Intravenous ivuxolimab was administered to patients every 2 weeks at six dose levels: 0.01, 0.1, 0.3, 1.5, 3 and 10 mg/kg. Partial responses occurred in three dose-escalation patients, of whom one had hepatocellular carcinoma and two had cutaneous melanoma.

Details on this clone: What this receptor recognizes is not known. No qualities accompany the bases; no much larger clone lies one base away.

Per the germline V gene (reference sequence), WNHNN is the CDR1 and SYGVQD is the CDR2. Germline trimming: 5 bases from V, 6 bases from J; junction bases outside gene matches: 13. Inclusive of the bounding cysteine and phenylalanine, the CDR3 is 17 residues long. Just CDR3 DNA is preserved here, 51 bases in frame from base 1. To sequence the TCRbeta CDR3 region, genomic DNA was isolated from the sorted cells. The immunoSEQ Assay was used for sequencing of TCRbeta CDR3 regions. TCRdb took over this immuneACCESS table, retaining in-frame rearrangements with V and J assigned. Such tables are incomplete; in checked studies, under half of the missing clones stem from an unresolved V gene, and the remainder is unexplained. The sample table shows approximately 64,000 clones, and approximately 86% are seen once. The top ten hold 3.7% of the sample. The research as a whole found: Low levels of normalized T-cell clonal expansion were also seen in some patients who did not respond. In the 0.1-3.0 mg/kg groups, partial responders had among the lowest normalized peripheral clonal expansion, particularly in CD8+ T cells. After ivuxolimab, more expanded clones were found on average in CD8+ T cells than in CD4+ T cells. At doses of 0.1 to 3.0 mg/kg, clonal expansion of both CD4+ and CD8+ blood T cells was observed from baseline to week 6. Antigen specificity was not determined for the clonally expanded peripheral T cells.

Patients with autoimmune disease history or receiving systemic immunosuppression were excluded from the trial. Peripheral blood for TCR sequencing was collected from all dose cohorts at baseline, on cycle 4 day 1, and on cycle 7 day 1. Samples came from an open-label, multicenter, first-in-human phase I dose-escalation trial of ivuxolimab. Adults with locally advanced or metastatic melanoma, renal cell, hepatocellular, or head and neck squamous cell carcinoma were enrolled in the trial. Before TCR sequencing, CD4+ and CD8+ T cells were separately sorted from peripheral blood. Source: CD4+ or CD8+ T cells sorted from blood, taken in a trial of the OX40 agonist ivuxolimab. The receptor comes from an adult with an advanced solid tumor such as melanoma, head and neck, liver or kidney cancer. Rearrangement joined TRBV10-1 to TRBJ2-2, with TRBD1 identical over 9 junction bases. The nucleotide sequence is TGCGCCAGCAGTACATCCTACCGGGACAGGGCGTCCGGGGAGCTGTTTTTT. Its protein reads: CASSTSYRDRASGELFF.